The entry below gives a single TCR beta chain sequence along with its context. The antigen remains undetermined. V lost 0 bases to trimming and J lost 2 bases, with 5 bases between them. Germline V gene sequence: CDR1 GTSNPN, CDR2 SVGIG (reference sequence). This CDR3 comprises 12 residues. Treatment described: approximately 18 received Ad26.COV2.S at low or high dose, single or two shots; several received placebo; per-sample allocation not given. Sample collection was performed on day 63 after the first vaccine or placebo injection. These data come from a study of Ad26.COV2.S vaccination and SARS-CoV-2 variants. In the study overall: Trial arm assignment for the donor was COV1001 Ad26.COV2.S. Donor got 5x10^10 or 1x10^11 viral particles of Ad26.COV2.S. Whole-study findings and limits: It was found that vaccine and placebo recipients had similar non-spike TCR breadth.

The data were produced by immunoSEQ multiplex PCR, yet TCRdb's version contains in-frame clones alone and is incomplete. The table shows fewer than 500,000 clones, with 90% occurring only once. The source is a person aged 18-60 years who received the Ad26.COV2.S COVID-19 vaccine or a placebo. The starting material was peripheral blood, obtained in a trial of Ad26.COV2.S vaccine versus placebo. This chain joins TRBV30 and TRBJ2-7; D not certain. CDR3 sequence (DNA): TGTGCCTGGAGTGTACAAGCCTACGAGCAGTACTTC. Translating it yields CAWSVQAYEQYF.